The 20 T cell receptor beta chains listed next were all sequenced from one sample in a study of blood T cell repertoires in COVID-19. Clones were sequenced by immunoSEQ multiplex PCR, and TCRdb holds only the in-frame ones, with some missing. The sample includes a few hundred thousand clones, 85% to 90% of them seen just once. What was sequenced was peripheral blood. The receptors shown here come from a man aged 55-75 years who had recovered from COVID-19.

This clone was seen a single time. The V and J genes are TRBV5-1 and TRBJ1-2, with 8 positions matching TRBD1. CDR3 length: 14 residues. The V gene's germline CDR1 is SGHRS and CDR2 YFSETQ. The V segment lost 4 bases and the J segment 5 bases; nucleotides outside the gene matches: 7. The DNA for the CDR3 is TGCGCCAGCAGCCCGTCGGGACAGGTATATGGCTACACCTTC. This gives the protein CASSPSGQVYGYTF.

The chain combines TRBV19 with TRBJ1-5; weak D call: TRBD1 (5 bases). Looked up from germline, CDR1 is LNHDA and CDR2 is SQIVND (reference sequence). This CDR3 has 14 residues. Trimming took 6 bases from V and 4 from J, leaving 13 bases between them. The CDR3 nucleotides read TGTGCCAGTAGCTACAGGTTCCTAAATCAGCCCCAGCATTTT. Amino acid sequence: CASSYRFLNQPQHF.

This chain uses TRBV30 with TRBJ1-5, with TRBD1 matching over 7 bases. J lost 4 bases, V lost 0 bases, and 6 bases had no gene match. There are 15 residues in the CDR3. CDR1 is GTSNPN, CDR2 SVGIG, per germline (reference sequence). Here the CDR3 DNA reads TGTGCCTGGAGTGTACTACAGGGGAGGAATCAGCCCCAGCATTTT. Protein product: CAWSVLQGRNQPQHF.

The genes are TRBV30 and TRBJ2-2; D might be TRBD1 (6 bases). The germline V and J ends were trimmed by 0 bases and 5 bases, with 13 bases remaining between them. The germline V gene has CDR1 GTSNPN and CDR2 SVGIG (reference sequence). This CDR3 is 15 amino acids long. CDR3 sequence reads: CAWSVGTWGTGELFF. CDR3 in DNA: TGTGCCTGGAGTGTAGGGACATGGGGGACCGGGGAGCTGTTTTTT.

In its sample, this clone was seen once. This chain links TRBV5-1 with TRBJ2-7; 10 bases are a match to TRBD1. The CDR3 totals 15 residues. Germline loops: CDR1 SGHRS, CDR2 YFSETQ. The V gene end was trimmed by 0 bases and the J gene end by 2 bases; junction bases not matched to a gene: 2. CDR3 sequence: CASSLGQGATYEQYF. CDR3 in DNA: TGCGCCAGCAGCTTGGGACAGGGGGCCACCTACGAGCAGTACTTC.

The chain employs TRBV29-1 and TRBJ2-7; D may be TRBD1 (6 bases). Germline V gives CDR1 SQVTM, CDR2 ANQGSEA. The CDR3 consists of 13 residues. V was cut by 6 bases and J by 0 bases, with 12 bases left in between. In nucleotides, the CDR3 is TGCAGCGTCCACAGGGACGGCTCCTACGAGCAGTACTTC. It yields the protein CSVHRDGSYEQYF.

The count of this clone is one. This chain joins TRBV7-3 and TRBJ1-5; 8 bases are shared with TRBD1. With 1 base clipped from V and 7 bases from J, the junction kept 6 bases outside the gene matches. The length of the CDR3 is 15 residues. Looked up from germline, CDR1 is SGHTA and CDR2 is FQGTGA. The CDR3 DNA reads as TGTGCCAGCAGCTTAAACCGGGGGGACAGGCAGCCCCAGCATTTT. This codes for CASSLNRGDRQPQHF. The variable domain in full, completed from reference TRBV7-3 and TRBJ1-5, reads GAGVSQTPSNKVTEKGKYVELRCDPISGHTALYWYRQSLGQGPEFLIYFQGTGAADDSGLPNDRFFAVRPEGSVSTLKIQRTERGDSAVYLCASSLNRGDRQPQHFGDGTRLSIL.

This chain connects TRBV15 to TRBJ2-2, with 9 nucleotides matching TRBD2. The trim removed 0 bases at V and 3 bases at J, leaving 5 bases unmatched. The CDR3 is 17 residues long. CDR1 and CDR2 (germline): LNHNV, YYDKDF (reference sequence). CDR3 residues: CATSRDRREGDTGELFF. The CDR3 DNA reads as TGTGCCACCAGCAGAGATCGGCGGGAGGGGGACACCGGGGAGCTGTTTTTT.

This chain links TRBV7-6 with TRBJ2-5, with TRBD2 identical over 14 bases. This CDR3 region has 17 residues. The V gene's germline CDR1 is SGHVS and CDR2 FNYEAQ. Germline trimming cut 5 bases from V and 2 bases from J; bases unmatched to any gene: 7. The CDR3 bases are TGTGCCAGCAGCCATGGACTAGCGGGGGGACCTCAAGAGACCCAGTACTTC. It specifies CASSHGLAGGPQETQYF.

This chain links TRBV19 with TRBJ2-2, with TRBD1 matching 8 bases. The length of the CDR3 is 17 residues. Trimming took 4 bases from V and 2 from J; bases not matched to a gene: 9. The germline CDR1 and CDR2 sequences are LNHDA and SQIVND (reference sequence). CDR3 region: CASSRQGPPRNTGELFF. The CDR3 nucleotides are TGTGCCAGTAGTAGACAGGGGCCCCCCCGAAACACCGGGGAGCTGTTTTTT.

V gene TRBV18 combines with J gene TRBJ1-5, with D unresolved. The germline V gene encodes CDR1 KGHSH and CDR2 LQKENI. CDR3 size: 14 residues. The V and J ends lost 2 bases and 4 bases respectively, with 9 bases between them. DNA of the CDR3: TGTGCCAGCTCACCAGGGCAGCAGAATCAGCCCCAGCATTTT. Amino acids: CASSPGQQNQPQHF.

In this sample, this clone turned up a few times. The CDR3 here is CASSGGYEQYF. DNA for the CDR3: TGCGCCAGCAGTGGAGGGTACGAGCAGTACTTC. The rearrangement joins TRBV10-2 to TRBJ2-7, with D possibly TRBD2 on 5 matching bases. Trimming removed 4 bases from V and 4 bases from J, with 5 bases in between. Germline loops: CDR1 WSHSY, CDR2 SAAADI. The CDR3 sequence is 11 residues long.

The rearrangement links TRBV11-2 to TRBJ2-7; a weak D match, TRBD1 (5 bases). The V and J ends lost 1 base and 4 bases respectively, with 17 bases between them. The CDR3 covers 16 residues. CDR1 and CDR2 from the germline V gene are SGHAT and FQNNGV. CDR3 amino acids: CASSLGAAGNVYEQYF. Written as DNA, the CDR3 is TGTGCCAGCAGCTTAGGGGCTGCAGGGAATGTGTACGAGCAGTACTTC.

The J gene is TRBJ1-4, the V gene TRBV29-1; D is possibly TRBD1 (6 bases). Trimming shortened V by 3 bases and J by 10 bases, and 15 bases separated the two germline ends. The CDR3 is 13 amino acids. CDR1 is SQVTM, CDR2 ANQGSEA, per germline. CDR3 bases: TGCAGCGTTGACAGGGGCGTGAGGGGAAAACTGTTTTTT. Translated, it gives CSVDRGVRGKLFF.

The chain employs TRBV10-3 and TRBJ2-5; TRBD2 matches 15 bases. The junction had 3 bases not matched to a gene; V was cut back by 3 bases and J by 7 bases. Germline assignment: CDR1 ENHRY and CDR2 SYGVKD. The CDR3 runs 15 residues. The CDR3 coding sequence is TGTGCCATCAGTGACCAGGGACTAGCGGGGGGGACCCAGTACTTC. This translates into CAISDQGLAGGTQYF.

The chain carries TRBV2 and TRBJ2-5, with a weak D call TRBD1 (6 bases). The germline V gene has CDR1 SNHLY and CDR2 FYNNEI. CDR3 size: 14 residues. V dropped 4 bases and J dropped 6 bases, with 15 bases sitting between them. The CDR3 loop reads CASSVQGPSQTQYF. CDR3 bases: TGTGCCAGCAGTGTACAGGGACCCTCACAGACCCAGTACTTC.

The rearrangement links TRBV30 to TRBJ2-3, with 7 bases aligning to TRBD1. V lost 4 bases, J lost 5 bases, and 15 bases stayed unmatched. The CDR3 runs 16 residues. Germline CDR1 GTSNPN, CDR2 SVGIG (reference sequence). CDR3 sequence: CAWIVGGRLFRDTQYF. The DNA for the CDR3 is TGTGCCTGGATTGTAGGGGGCCGGCTTTTCCGAGATACGCAGTATTTT.

The J gene is TRBJ2-7, the V gene TRBV10-1; the D gene is possibly TRBD2 (5 bases). The V end lost 3 bases, the J end lost 0 bases, and 9 bases lay between the germline ends. The CDR3 covers 14 residues. CDR1 is WNHNN and CDR2 is SYGVQD in the germline V gene (reference sequence). CDR3 loop: CASSETGYSYEQYF. The CDR3 region has the DNA TGCGCCAGCAGTGAAACGGGATACTCCTACGAGCAGTACTTC.

This clone was detected only once. V is TRBV9 and J is TRBJ2-2, with 11 nucleotides matching TRBD2. Germline V lookup: CDR1 SGDLS, CDR2 YYNGEE. With V trimmed by 3 bases and J by 2 bases, 6 bases remained unmatched. This CDR3 has 17 residues. CDR3 bases: TGTGCCAGCAGCGGTATAGCGGGAGGGTTTAACACCGGGGAGCTGTTTTTT. This codes for CASSGIAGGFNTGELFF.

This chain connects TRBV20-1 to TRBJ2-3, with D possibly matching TRBD2 (6 bases). This CDR3 has 14 residues. In germline, CDR1 is DFQATT, CDR2 SNEGSKA (reference sequence). V was shortened by 3 bases and J by 2 bases, with 12 bases between the two germline ends. Here the CDR3 DNA reads TGCAGTGCTAGTGTCAGGGACTTCACAGATACGCAGTATTTT. This encodes CSASVRDFTDTQYF.